The 19 T cell receptor beta chains below were found in one sample sequenced in a study of a mutant IDH1 vaccine in newly diagnosed glioma. Sequencing used immunoSEQ multiplex PCR; TCRdb keeps in-frame clones, though not all of them. The sample includes 33,000 or so clones, over 70% of them seen just once. The time point denotes: week 35, safety follow-up. Each dose of the vaccine consisted of 300 ug of mutant IDH1 20-mer peptide, with topical imiquimod. No antigen has been identified for these receptors. This specimen consisted of PBMCs, obtained from a glioma patient whose treatment included an IDH1 peptide vaccine. The receptors come from a woman in her twenties or thirties with glioma. Some clones in this sample may be carry-over from other donors' samples.

The CDR3 coding sequence is TGTGCCAGCGAGACAATACTAAACACTGAAGCTTTCTTT. Translation: CASETILNTEAFF. J is TRBJ1-1 and V is TRBV6-4; D gene unclear. Deletions cut 8 bases from V and 2 bases from J, with 12 bases between. Germline V gene lookup returns CDR1 MRHNA and CDR2 SNTAGT. CDR3 length: 13 amino acids.

The chain uses TRBV11-2 and TRBJ1-2, with D possibly being TRBD1 (6 bases). This CDR3 region has 16 residues. Trimming stripped 1 base from V and 6 bases from J, with 18 bases between. CDR1 is SGHAT, CDR2 FQNNGV, per germline. Here the CDR3 DNA reads TGTGCCAGCAGCTTAGTGGGTCGGGCAGGGGAGGATGGCTACACCTTC. Translated, it gives CASSLVGRAGEDGYTF.

The chain is built from TRBV19 and TRBJ2-3; TRBD2 matches at 7 bases. CDR1 is LNHDA and CDR2 is SQIVND in the germline V gene (reference sequence). Germline trimming cut 6 bases from V and 3 bases from J; bases unmatched to any gene: 6. This CDR3 region has 14 residues. CDR3 amino acids: CASRGGKGTDTQYF. CDR3 sequence (DNA): TGTGCCAGTAGGGGAGGGAAGGGGACAGATACGCAGTATTTT.

CDR3 nucleotides: TGCGCCAGCAGCCAAGTCGGGGTGGGTACCGAAGCTTTCTTT. It is translated as CASSQVGVGTEAFF. The chain has TRBV4-1 and TRBJ1-1; D unclear. CDR1 is MGHRA, CDR2 YSYEKL, per germline. Trimming pared 1 base from V and 8 bases from J, leaving 14 bases between. This CDR3 is built from 14 residues.

CDR3 in DNA: TGTGCCAGCAGCACTGAAGCGGGAATTCGGAATGAGCAGTTCTTC. Protein sequence: CASSTEAGIRNEQFF. This chain connects TRBV5-8 to TRBJ2-1, with 7 bases lining up with TRBD2. In germline, CDR1 is SGHTS, CDR2 YDEGEE. V lost 4 bases to trimming and J lost 7 bases; unmatched junction nucleotides: 11. The CDR3 consists of 15 residues.

This clone was observed a single time. The chain uses TRBV7-9 and TRBJ1-2; TRBD1 might be the D (5 bases). Germline CDR1 is SEHNR and CDR2 is FQNEAQ (reference sequence). The V and J ends lost 1 base and 8 bases respectively, with 8 bases between them. The CDR3 length is 12 residues. CDR3 region: CASSLDEGGYTF. The CDR3 DNA reads as TGTGCCAGCAGCTTAGATGAGGGGGGCTACACCTTC.

The genes are TRBV6-5 and TRBJ2-5; D remains ambiguous. Trimming cost V 2 bases and J 3 bases, with 13 bases left between them. Per germline, CDR1 MNHEY and CDR2 SVGAGI. The CDR3 contains 15 residues. CDR3 DNA: TGTGCCAGCAGTTACAGGGAAGGCGGAGAAGAGACCCAGTACTTC. Protein: CASSYREGGEETQYF.

The chain carries TRBV28 and TRBJ1-1; maybe TRBD1 (6 bases). Germline V gene data show CDR1 as MDHEN and CDR2 as SYDVKM. The CDR3 is 15 amino acids. The germline V and J ends were trimmed by 5 bases and 0 bases, with 13 bases remaining between them. The CDR3 protein is CASSPTGTLNTEAFF. The CDR3 DNA reads as TGTGCCAGCAGTCCAACCGGGACACTGAACACTGAAGCTTTCTTT. The full variable domain, its missing parts supplied by reference TRBV28 and TRBJ1-1, is DVKVTQSSRYLVKRTGEKVFLECVQDMDHENMFWYRQDPGLGLRLIYFSYDVKMKEKGDIPEGYSVSREKKERFSLILESASTNQTSMYLCASSPTGTLNTEAFFGQGTRLTVV.

The chain joins TRBV27 to TRBJ2-1, with D perhaps TRBD2 (6 bases). The CDR3 spans 16 residues. The germline V gene encodes CDR1 MNHEY and CDR2 SMNVEV (reference sequence). Trimming stripped 5 bases from V and 9 bases from J, with 23 bases between. Written as DNA, the CDR3 is TGTGCCAGCAGTCCCCGAGGGGAGCGGAGGGGTATTGAGCAGTTCTTC. Translation: CASSPRGERRGIEQFF.

The rearrangement uses TRBV11-2 and TRBJ2-7, with TRBD2 identical over 10 bases. Losses at the gene ends were 5 bases for V and 2 bases for J; bases not matched to a gene: 9. The CDR3 is made up of 16 amino acids. The germline V gene encodes CDR1 SGHAT and CDR2 FQNNGV. Written as DNA, the CDR3 is TGTGCCAGCAGCCCGATTCCGGGACTAGCGACCTACGAGCAGTACTTC. Translation: CASSPIPGLATYEQYF.

This sequence joins TRBV11-2 and TRBJ1-5; 8 bases are a match to TRBD1. V lost 5 bases to trimming and J lost 2 bases; unmatched junction nucleotides: 8. The CDR3 runs 16 residues. Germline V lookup: CDR1 SGHAT, CDR2 FQNNGV. The chain's CDR3 is CASSLTGGKGNQPQHF. CDR3 nucleotides: TGTGCCAGCAGCCTTACAGGGGGGAAGGGCAATCAGCCCCAGCATTTT.

The V and J genes are TRBV27 and TRBJ1-1; D ambiguous. CDR3 size: 13 residues. V was pared by 4 bases and J by 1 base, with 7 bases between. The germline V gene has CDR1 MNHEY and CDR2 SMNVEV (reference sequence). The CDR3 nucleotides read TGTGCCAGCAGTTCGCGGGCGAACACTGAAGCTTTCTTT. Amino acids: CASSSRANTEAFF.

This clone was found a few times. The chain combines TRBV4-1 with TRBJ1-2, with D maybe TRBD1 (6 bases). The V and J ends lost 1 base and 4 bases respectively, with 13 bases between them. The CDR3 consists of 15 residues. Germline-derived CDR1 and CDR2 are MGHRA and YSYEKL. The CDR3 region has the DNA TGCGCCAGCAGCCAAGTAGGGGGGATTCCCTATGGCTACACCTTC. Protein product: CASSQVGGIPYGYTF.

This chain joins TRBV2 and TRBJ2-2; possible D gene TRBD2, 5 bases. Trimming shortened V by 6 bases and J by 0 bases, and 11 bases separated the two germline ends. The CDR3 is 15 amino acids. The germline gives CDR1 SNHLY, CDR2 FYNNEI. The CDR3: CASRRLATNTGELFF. The CDR3 DNA follows: TGTGCCAGCAGAAGGCTAGCAACGAACACCGGGGAGCTGTTTTTT.

CDR3 coding DNA: TGTGCCACGGGGGAACCCAATCAGCCCCAGCATTTT. This translates into CATGEPNQPQHF. The rearrangement links TRBV6-1 to TRBJ1-5; the D gene is possibly TRBD1 (5 bases). The CDR3 length is 12 residues. Germline loops: CDR1 MNHNS, CDR2 SASEGT. Trimming removed 10 bases from V and 3 bases from J, with 10 bases in between.

This clone appeared a few times. The chain couples TRBV7-9 to TRBJ1-2; no clear D gene. This CDR3 comprises 12 residues. The germline gives CDR1 SEHNR, CDR2 FQNEAQ (reference sequence). The germline V and J ends were trimmed by 1 base and 3 bases, with 3 bases remaining between them. The CDR3 DNA sequence: TGTGCCAGCAGCTTAGTGGACTATGGCTACACCTTC. This sequence encodes CASSLVDYGYTF.

The chain has TRBV9 and TRBJ1-1; a possible D gene is TRBD1 (5 bases). This CDR3 has 13 amino acids. The V gene lost 4 bases and the J gene lost 1 base, with 8 bases spanning the gap. Germline CDR1 reads SGDLS; CDR2 reads YYNGEE. The CDR3 bases are TGTGCCAGCAGCTTCGGACAGAACACTGAAGCTTTCTTT. Translation gives CASSFGQNTEAFF.

J is TRBJ2-2 and V is TRBV6-5; no definite D call. Per the germline V gene, CDR1 is MNHEY and CDR2 is SVGAGI. V was shortened by 6 bases and J by 0 bases, with 11 bases between the two germline ends. The CDR3 length is 15 residues. The CDR3 loop is CASSLVAPNTGELFF. CDR3 DNA: TGTGCCAGCAGCCTGGTAGCCCCGAACACCGGGGAGCTGTTTTTT.

The sample holds one count of this clone. V and J are TRBV10-2 and TRBJ2-7, with TRBD2 identical over 9 bases. CDR3 length: 18 amino acids. Germline CDR1 WSHSY, CDR2 SAAADI. J gave up 4 bases and V 7 bases, and 20 bases lay outside the gene matches. CDR3 residues: CASMQMGLHGTSRYEQYF. The CDR3 nucleotides read TGCGCCAGCATGCAAATGGGTCTGCACGGGACTAGCCGGTACGAGCAGTACTTC.